This entry lists 18 T cell receptor beta chains sequenced from one sample in a study of identical twins. TCRdb redid the calling of the 5' RACE reads with MiXCR, one entry per CDR3 protein. Among around 960,000 distinct CDR3 sequences listed, approximately 13% were seen once. Separately, the same data were catalogued under a study of yellow fever vaccine responses in identical twins.

The specimen sequenced was PBMCs. The origin of the receptors is a young woman in good health.

This clonotype was seen many times. The chain has TRBV5-6 and TRBJ2-2; D remains ambiguous. Germline values: CDR1 SGHDT, CDR2 YYEEEE. The length of the CDR3 is 16 residues. Deletions cut 4 bases from V and 0 bases from J, with 13 bases between. The CDR3 DNA reads TGTGCCAGCAGCGAACCGAGAGGCGCGAACACCGGGGAGCTGTTTTTT. Translation: CASSEPRGANTGELFF.

Remarks on this clonotype: A read error may be the cause here, since a much bigger clone is one base away. V gene TRBV2 combines with J gene TRBJ1-5, with 9 bases matching TRBD1. After removal of 6 bases from V and 5 bases from J, the junction contained 2 bases not matched to a gene. This CDR3 contains 13 residues. The germline CDR1 and CDR2 sequences are SNHLY and FYNNEI. CDR3 nucleotide sequence: TGTGCCAGCAGGGACAGGGGATATCAGCCCCAGCATTTT. Translating it yields CASRDRGYQPQHF. Supplemented by reference TRBV2 and TRBJ1-5, the full variable domain reads EPEVTQTPSHQVTQMGQEVILRCVPISNHLYFYWYRQILGQKVEFLVSFYNNEISEKSEIFDDQFSVERPDGSNFTLKIRSTKLEDSAMYFCASRDRGYQPQHFGDGTRLSIL.

This clonotype came up many times. The rearrangement uses TRBV11-1 and TRBJ2-6; D remains ambiguous. Germline CDR1 and CDR2: SGHAT and FQDESV (reference sequence). V lost 1 base and J lost 0, with 4 bases in between. The CDR3 loop spans 15 amino acids. The CDR3 loop reads CASSLEYSGANVLTF. CDR3 DNA: TGTGCCAGCAGCTTAGAGTACTCTGGGGCCAACGTCCTGACTTTC.

This clonotype was seen a handful of times. The chain carries TRBV3-1 and TRBJ2-1, with D uncertain. V was cut by 0 bases and J by 2 bases, with 11 bases left in between. Germline loops: CDR1 LGHDT, CDR2 YNNKEL (reference sequence). The CDR3 consists of 16 residues. In DNA form, the CDR3 reads TGTGCCAGCAGCCAAGATAATCGAGAGGCCTACAATGAGCAGTTCTTC. Its translation: CASSQDNREAYNEQFF.

This chain connects TRBV5-6 to TRBJ2-1, with a possible D match to TRBD2 (7 bases). V was clipped by 0 bases and J by 8 bases, with 15 bases between them. Germline-derived CDR1 and CDR2 are SGHDT and YYEEEE. This CDR3 is 15 amino acids long. As DNA, the CDR3 is TGTGCCAGCAGCTTGGGAGGGGGGGCCAACGATGAGCAGTTCTTC. Translation gives CASSLGGGANDEQFF.

This clonotype was detected a few times. This chain joins TRBV6-1 and TRBJ2-1, with TRBD2 matching over 10 bases. From germline, CDR1 is MNHNS and CDR2 SASEGT. Unmatched junction bases numbered 11, after V lost 6 bases and J lost 3 bases. This CDR3 region has 17 residues. Written as DNA, the CDR3 is TGTGCCAGCAGACGGGGGAGTGTAGCGGGAGGCTACAATGAGCAGTTCTTC. Protein sequence: CASRRGSVAGGYNEQFF.

This clonotype was detected many times. The V call is TRBV5-1, the J call TRBJ2-2; D may match TRBD1 or TRBD2 (5 bases each). Germline V lookup: CDR1 SGHRS, CDR2 YFSETQ. V gave up 0 bases and J gave up 0 bases, with 9 bases separating them. The CDR3 contains 16 residues. In DNA, the CDR3 is TGCGCCAGCAGCTTGGTGTCGGGACCGAACACCGGGGAGCTGTTTTTT. Protein: CASSLVSGPNTGELFF.

This clonotype was detected only a few times. This sequence joins TRBV3-1 and TRBJ2-5, with no clear D. This CDR3 comprises 15 residues. Germline values: CDR1 LGHDT, CDR2 YNNKEL (reference sequence). Trimming pared 0 bases from V and 5 bases from J, leaving 13 bases between. CDR3 nucleotide sequence: TGTGCCAGCAGCCAAGATATGACACTTCGGGAGACCCAGTACTTC. Amino acid sequence: CASSQDMTLRETQYF.

This clonotype came up many times. The rearrangement joins TRBV24-1 to TRBJ2-2; 10 nucleotides match TRBD2. The CDR3 contains 14 residues. V lost 12 bases, J lost 5 bases, and 8 bases stayed unmatched. Germline CDR1 and CDR2: KGHDR and SFDVKD. CDR3 sequence reads: CAAGRTSGTGELFF. CDR3 coding DNA: TGTGCCGCGGGGCGGACTAGCGGAACCGGGGAGCTGTTTTTT.

This clonotype was picked up many times. The chain links TRBV6-1 to TRBJ2-3; D is unresolved. There are 15 residues in the CDR3. V was shortened by 4 bases and J by 2 bases, with 13 bases between the two germline ends. Per germline, CDR1 MNHNS and CDR2 SASEGT. As DNA, the CDR3 is TGTGCCAGCAGTGGGTTAGCCCCTGTCACAGATACGCAGTATTTT. The encoded protein is CASSGLAPVTDTQYF.

This sequence joins TRBV2 and TRBJ2-7; no clear D gene. The CDR3 is made up of 13 amino acids. Between the trimmed V and J ends, which lost 0 bases and 2 bases, there was a span of 5 bases. In germline, CDR1 is SNHLY, CDR2 FYNNEI. CDR3 amino acids: CASSEAPAYEQYV. DNA for the CDR3: TGTGCCAGCAGTGAAGCCCCTGCCTACGAGCAGTACGTC.

CDR3 protein: CASSSRLATTDTQYF. In DNA, the CDR3 is TGTGCCAGCAGCTCTAGACTAGCGACCACAGATACGCAGTATTTT. The chain couples TRBV3-1 to TRBJ2-3, with TRBD2 matching over 8 bases. From germline, CDR1 is LGHDT and CDR2 YNNKEL (reference sequence). The V gene end was trimmed by 5 bases and the J gene end by 2 bases; junction bases not matched to a gene: 6. The CDR3 consists of 15 residues.

In this sample, this clonotype turned up a few times. The rearrangement uses TRBV4-1 and TRBJ2-1; D possibly uses TRBD1 or TRBD2 (5 bases each). V dropped 2 bases and J dropped 0 bases, with 11 bases sitting between them. Germline V lookup: CDR1 MGHRA, CDR2 YSYEKL. The length of the CDR3 is 16 residues. CDR3 in DNA: TGCGCCAGCAGCCAACTCGGGACGGCCTCCTACAATGAGCAGTTCTTC. This gives the protein CASSQLGTASYNEQFF.

The chain carries TRBV10-3 and TRBJ1-2; D remains unclear. This CDR3 spans 14 amino acids. Germline loops: CDR1 ENHRY, CDR2 SYGVKD. V dropped 6 bases and J dropped 7 bases, with 18 bases sitting between them. In DNA, the CDR3 is TGTGCCATCAGCTTCCCGGGTGAGGCTAGTGGCTACACCTTC. Protein sequence: CAISFPGEASGYTF.

Notes on this clonotype: A single base separates this from a much larger clone, so it may be a read error. The rearrangement uses TRBV12-3 or TRBV12-4 and TRBJ2-2; D gene unclear. CDR3 length: 17 amino acids. V lost 10 bases and J lost 3, with 24 bases in between. CDR3 sequence reads: CANEAQRAGIDTGELFF. CDR3 bases: TGTGCCAACGAAGCTCAAAGGGCAGGTATCGACACCGGGGAGCTGTTTTTT.

This sequence joins TRBV7-9 and TRBJ2-7; 9 bases are a match to TRBD2. Losses at the gene ends were 0 bases for V and 0 bases for J; bases not matched to a gene: 3. The V gene's germline CDR1 is SEHNR and CDR2 FQNEAQ (reference sequence). The CDR3 has 16 amino acids. The CDR3 DNA follows: TGTGCCAGCAGCTTAGCGACTAGCGGAGGCTCCTACGAGCAGTACTTC. Amino acid sequence: CASSLATSGGSYEQYF. The entire variable domain, with the rest obtained from reference TRBV7-9 and TRBJ2-7, is as follows: DTGVSQNPRHKITKRGQNVTFRCDPISEHNRLYWYRQTLGQGPEFLTYFQNEAQLEKSRLLSDRFSAERPKGSFSTLEIQRTEQGDSAMYLCASSLATSGGSYEQYFGPGTRLTVT.

There are many counts of this clonotype. A read error may account for a junction end that differs from germline. CDR3 sequence (DNA): TGTGCCAGCAGTTTAGGGGGTTTTGAAGCTTTCTTT. Amino acid sequence: CASSLGGFEAFF. V is TRBV5-1 and J is TRBJ1-1, with D possibly being TRBD1 (6 bases). This CDR3 comprises 12 residues. Looked up from germline, CDR1 is SGHRS and CDR2 is YFSETQ. Drawing the rest from reference TRBV5-1 and TRBJ1-1, the complete variable domain is KAGVTQTPRYLIKTRGQQVTLSCSPISGHRSVSWYQQTPGQGLQFLFEYFSETQRNKGNFPGRFSGRQFSNSRSEMNVSTLELGDSALYLCASSLGGFEAFFGQGTRLTVV.

The chain carries TRBV13 and TRBJ2-4, with 7 bases identical to TRBD2. From germline, CDR1 is PRHDT and CDR2 FYEKMQ (reference sequence). J was trimmed by 9 bases and V by 4 bases; bases with no gene match: 9. The CDR3 has 14 residues. CDR3 amino acids: CASSSQAGDGIQYF. For the CDR3, the DNA is TGTGCCAGCAGCTCCCAGGCGGGGGATGGCATTCAGTACTTC.